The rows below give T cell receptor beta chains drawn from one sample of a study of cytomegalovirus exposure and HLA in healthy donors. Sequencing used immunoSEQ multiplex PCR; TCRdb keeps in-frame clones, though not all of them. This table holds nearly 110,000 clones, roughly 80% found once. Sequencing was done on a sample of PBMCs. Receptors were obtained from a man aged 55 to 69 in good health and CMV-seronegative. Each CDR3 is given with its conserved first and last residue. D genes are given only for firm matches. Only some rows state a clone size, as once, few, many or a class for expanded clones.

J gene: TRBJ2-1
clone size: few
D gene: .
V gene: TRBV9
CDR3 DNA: TGTGCCAGCAGCGGCGGACTAGGGGGGACCTACAATGAGCAGTTCTTC
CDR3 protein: CASSGGLGGTYNEQFF

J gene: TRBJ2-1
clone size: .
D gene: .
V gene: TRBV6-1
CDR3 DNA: TGTGCCAGCAGTGGGACAGAGGGGAGCTCCTACAATGAGCAGTTCTTC
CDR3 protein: CASSGTEGSSYNEQFF

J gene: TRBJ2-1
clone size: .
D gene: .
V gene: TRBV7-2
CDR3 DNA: TGTGCCAGCAGCTCCACCCTATACAATGAGCAGTTCTTC
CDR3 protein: CASSSTLYNEQFF

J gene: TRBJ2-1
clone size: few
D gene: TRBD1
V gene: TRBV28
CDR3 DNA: TGTGACTGGTGTGGGGACAGGGTTTTCAATGAGCAGTTCTTC
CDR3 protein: CDWCGDRVFNEQFF

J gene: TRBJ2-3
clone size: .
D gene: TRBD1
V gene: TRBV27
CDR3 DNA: TGTGCCAGCAGTCCCACAGGGGGCCCGGTAGATACGCAGTATTTT
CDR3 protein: CASSPTGGPVDTQYF

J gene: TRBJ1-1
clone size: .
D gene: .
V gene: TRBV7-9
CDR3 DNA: TGTGCCAGCAGCCGCGACCCGAACAACAGGGTTGGGGCTTTCTTT
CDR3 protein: CASSRDPNNRVGAFF

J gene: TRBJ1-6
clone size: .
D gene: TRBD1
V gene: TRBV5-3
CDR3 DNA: TGTGCCAGAAGTTTGGGACAGGGGACCAGCATCTCCTATAATTCACCCCTCCACTTT
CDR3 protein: CARSLGQGTSISYNSPLHF

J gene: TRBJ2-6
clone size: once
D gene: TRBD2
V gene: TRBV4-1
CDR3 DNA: TGCGCCAGCAGCCAGGGAGCGGGGGGTTCGGTCGGGGCCAACGTCCTGACTTTC
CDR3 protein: CASSQGAGGSVGANVLTF

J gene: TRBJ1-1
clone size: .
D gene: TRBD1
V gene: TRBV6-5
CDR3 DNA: TGTGCCAGCAGTCGGACAGGGAGGTTTGGTGGTGAAGCTTTCTTT
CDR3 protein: CASSRTGRFGGEAFF

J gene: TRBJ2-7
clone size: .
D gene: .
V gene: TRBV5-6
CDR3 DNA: TGTGCCAGCAGCCTATTGGTGAGGCTAGCCACCTACGAGCAGTACTTC
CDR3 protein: CASSLLVRLATYEQYF

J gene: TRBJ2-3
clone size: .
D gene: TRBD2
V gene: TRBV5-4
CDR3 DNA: TGTGCCAGCAGGGCTCTAGCGGGGGGCACAGATACGCAGTATTTT
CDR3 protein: CASRALAGGTDTQYF

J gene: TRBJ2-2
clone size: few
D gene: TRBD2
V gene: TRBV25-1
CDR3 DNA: TGTGCCAGCAGGGGACTAGCGGGGGGTGGCGGCGGGGAGCTGTTTTTT
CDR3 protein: CASRGLAGGGGGELFF

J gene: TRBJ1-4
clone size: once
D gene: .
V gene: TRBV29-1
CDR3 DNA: TGCAGCGTTGCCCGCGGGACTACTAATGAAAAACTGTTTTTT
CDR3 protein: CSVARGTTNEKLFF

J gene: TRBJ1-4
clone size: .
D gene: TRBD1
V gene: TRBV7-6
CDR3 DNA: TGTGCCAGCAGCTTAGGGGGACAGGTCTGGGAGGGAAAACTGTTTTTT
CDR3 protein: CASSLGGQVWEGKLFF

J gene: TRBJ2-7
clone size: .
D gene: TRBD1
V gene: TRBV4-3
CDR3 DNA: TGCGCCAGCAGCCTTCGGACAGGGGGCTCCTACGAGCAGTACTTC
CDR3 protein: CASSLRTGGSYEQYF